The TCR beta chain under discussion was sequenced for a study of T cell repertoires in cytomegalovirus infection. Study context: From public TCR beta signatures came an indication of both CMV infection and matching HLA type.

One entry per CDR3 protein, called by TCRdb with MiXCR from the reads. The repertoire has some 680,000 distinct CDR3 sequences, less than 40% of them found once; the top ten carry 2.5% to 3.5%. Study-wide points: Clonotype analysis showed dominance of the ex vivo response by HLA-C-restricted CMV-specific TCR beta clonotypes. People with CMV and the relevant HLA were identified by cumulative public TCR beta family frequency.

This clonotype has a handful of counts. The antigen remains unidentified. This CDR3 is 17 amino acids long. Unmatched junction bases numbered 8, after V lost 0 bases and J lost 3 bases. Per germline, CDR1 MNHNY and CDR2 SVGAGI (reference sequence). Sequenced input: PBMCs. V and J are TRBV6-6 and TRBJ2-5, with 9 bases that match TRBD2. The TCR originated in a human donor in good health (CMV status not recorded). Some clones in this sample may be carry-over from other donors' samples. The CDR3 spells CASSYSQTLAGKETQYF. The DNA of the CDR3 is TGTGCCAGCAGTTACTCACAAACCCTAGCGGGGAAAGAGACCCAGTACTTC.